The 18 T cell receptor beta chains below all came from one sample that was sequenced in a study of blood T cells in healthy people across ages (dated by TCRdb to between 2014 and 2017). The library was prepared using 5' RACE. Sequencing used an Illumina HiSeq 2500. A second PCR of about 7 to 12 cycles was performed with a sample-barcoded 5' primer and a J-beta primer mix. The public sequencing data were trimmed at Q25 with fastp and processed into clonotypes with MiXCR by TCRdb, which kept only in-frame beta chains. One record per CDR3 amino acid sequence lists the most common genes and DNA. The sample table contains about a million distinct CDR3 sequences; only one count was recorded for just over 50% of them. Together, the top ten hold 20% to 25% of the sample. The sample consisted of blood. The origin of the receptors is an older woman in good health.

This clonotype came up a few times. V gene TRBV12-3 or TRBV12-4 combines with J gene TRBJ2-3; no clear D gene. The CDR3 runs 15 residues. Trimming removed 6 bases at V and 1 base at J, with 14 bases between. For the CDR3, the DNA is TGTGCCAGCAGCCCTGGATTCTACGGCACAGATACGCAGTATTTT. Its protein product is CASSPGFYGTDTQYF.

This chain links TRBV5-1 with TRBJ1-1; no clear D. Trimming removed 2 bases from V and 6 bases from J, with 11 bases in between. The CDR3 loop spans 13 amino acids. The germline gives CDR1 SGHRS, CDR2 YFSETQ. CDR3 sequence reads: CASSFREPAEAFF. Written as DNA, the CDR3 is TGCGCCAGCAGCTTTAGGGAACCGGCTGAAGCTTTCTTT. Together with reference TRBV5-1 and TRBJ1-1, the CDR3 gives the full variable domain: KAGVTQTPRYLIKTRGQQVTLSCSPISGHRSVSWYQQTPGQGLQFLFEYFSETQRNKGNFPGRFSGRQFSNSRSEMNVSTLELGDSALYLCASSFREPAEAFFGQGTRLTVV.

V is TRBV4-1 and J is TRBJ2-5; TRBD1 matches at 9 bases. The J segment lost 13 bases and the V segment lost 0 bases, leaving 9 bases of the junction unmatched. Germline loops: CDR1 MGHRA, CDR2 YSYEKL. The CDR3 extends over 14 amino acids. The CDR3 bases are TGCGCCAGCAGCCAAGAGGGACAGGGCACCTGGGTGTACTTC. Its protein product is CASSQEGQGTWVYF.

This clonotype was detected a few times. The CDR3 protein is CACHTGTAQYF. The DNA of the CDR3 is TGTGCCTGTCACACCGGGACAGCGCAGTACTTC. The rearrangement joins TRBV30 to TRBJ2-5; TRBD1 matches at 7 bases. CDR1 and CDR2 (germline): GTSNPN, SVGIG (reference sequence). CDR3 length: 11 amino acids. Losses at the gene ends were 6 bases for V and 11 bases for J; bases not matched to a gene: 9.

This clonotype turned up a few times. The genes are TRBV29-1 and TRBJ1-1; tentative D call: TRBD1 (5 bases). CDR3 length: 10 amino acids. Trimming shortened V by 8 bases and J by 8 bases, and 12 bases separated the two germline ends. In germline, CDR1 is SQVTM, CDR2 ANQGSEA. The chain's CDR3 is CSWGDREAFF. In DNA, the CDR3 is TGCAGCTGGGGGGACCGGGAAGCTTTCTTT.

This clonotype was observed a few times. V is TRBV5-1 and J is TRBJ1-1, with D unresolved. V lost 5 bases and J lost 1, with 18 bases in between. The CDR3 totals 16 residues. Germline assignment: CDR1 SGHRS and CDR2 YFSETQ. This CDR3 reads CASSTGISGGNTEAFF. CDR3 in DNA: TGCGCCAGCAGTACGGGGATAAGCGGAGGGAACACTGAAGCTTTCTTT.

The CDR3 nucleotides read TGTGCCAGCAGTTTCGGGGCAGGGTTAGGAAACACCATATATTTT. Translating it yields CASSFGAGLGNTIYF. This sequence joins TRBV27 and TRBJ1-3, with D tentatively TRBD1 (5 bases). CDR1 is MNHEY and CDR2 is SMNVEV in the germline V gene (reference sequence). Trimming shortened V by 3 bases and J by 4 bases, and 13 bases separated the two germline ends. The CDR3 sequence is 15 residues long.

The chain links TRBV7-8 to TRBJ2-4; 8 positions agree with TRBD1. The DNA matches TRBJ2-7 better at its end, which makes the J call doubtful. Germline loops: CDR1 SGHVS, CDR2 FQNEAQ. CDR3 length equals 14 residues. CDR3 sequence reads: CASSTQGGAYEQYF. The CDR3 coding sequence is TGTGCCAGCAGCACACAGGGGGGAGCCTACGAGCAGTACTTC.

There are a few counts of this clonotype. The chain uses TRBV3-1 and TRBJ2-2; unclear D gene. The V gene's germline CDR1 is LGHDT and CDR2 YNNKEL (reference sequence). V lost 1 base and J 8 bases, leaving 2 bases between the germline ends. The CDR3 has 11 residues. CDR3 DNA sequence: TGTGCCAGCAGCCAAGCTGGGGAGCTGTTTTTT. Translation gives CASSQAGELFF.

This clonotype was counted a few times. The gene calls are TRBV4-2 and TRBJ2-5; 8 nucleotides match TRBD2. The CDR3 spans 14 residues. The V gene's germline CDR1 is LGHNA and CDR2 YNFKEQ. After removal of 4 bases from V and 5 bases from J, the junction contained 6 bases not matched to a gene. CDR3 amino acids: CASSLAAGVETQYF. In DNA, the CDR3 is TGTGCCAGCAGCCTAGCAGCGGGAGTGGAGACCCAGTACTTC.

The CDR3 reads CASSPGARSNQPQHF. CDR3 sequence (DNA): TGTGCCAGCAGTCCAGGGGCGCGCAGCAATCAGCCCCAGCATTTT. The rearrangement joins TRBV28 to TRBJ1-5; perhaps TRBD1 as D (6 bases). CDR1 is MDHEN and CDR2 is SYDVKM in the germline V gene. This CDR3 contains 15 residues. Trimming stripped 5 bases from V and 1 base from J, with 12 bases between.

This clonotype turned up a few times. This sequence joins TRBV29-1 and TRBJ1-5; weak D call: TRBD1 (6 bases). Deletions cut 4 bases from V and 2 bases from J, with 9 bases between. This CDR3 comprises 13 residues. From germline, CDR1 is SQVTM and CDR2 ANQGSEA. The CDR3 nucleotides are TGCAGCGTTGCACAGGGTGGCAATCAGCCCCAGCATTTT. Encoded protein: CSVAQGGNQPQHF.

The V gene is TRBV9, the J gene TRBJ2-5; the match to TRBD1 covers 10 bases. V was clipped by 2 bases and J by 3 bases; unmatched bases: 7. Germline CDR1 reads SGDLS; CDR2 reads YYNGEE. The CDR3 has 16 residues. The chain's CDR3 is CASSVNPGTGEETQYF. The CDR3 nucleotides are TGTGCCAGCAGCGTTAATCCCGGGACAGGGGAAGAGACCCAGTACTTC.

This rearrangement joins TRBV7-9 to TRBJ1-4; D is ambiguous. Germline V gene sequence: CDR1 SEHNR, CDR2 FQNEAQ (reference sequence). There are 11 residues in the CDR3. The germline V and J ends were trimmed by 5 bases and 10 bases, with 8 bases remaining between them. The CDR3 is CASSPAGKLFF. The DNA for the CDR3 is TGTGCCAGCAGCCCGGCCGGAAAACTGTTTTTT.

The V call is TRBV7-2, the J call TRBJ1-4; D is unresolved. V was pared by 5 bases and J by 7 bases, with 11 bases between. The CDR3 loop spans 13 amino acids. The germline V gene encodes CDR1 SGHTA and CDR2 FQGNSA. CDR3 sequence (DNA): TGTGCCAGCAGCCTTAACAGCGGTGAAAAACTGTTTTTT. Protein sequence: CASSLNSGEKLFF.

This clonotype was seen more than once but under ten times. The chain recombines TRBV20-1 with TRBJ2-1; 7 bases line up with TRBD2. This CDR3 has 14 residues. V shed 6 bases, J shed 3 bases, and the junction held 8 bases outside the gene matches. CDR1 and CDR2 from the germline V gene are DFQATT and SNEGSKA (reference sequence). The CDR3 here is CSAPIAGSYNEQFF. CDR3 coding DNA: TGCAGTGCCCCTATAGCGGGCAGCTACAATGAGCAGTTCTTC.

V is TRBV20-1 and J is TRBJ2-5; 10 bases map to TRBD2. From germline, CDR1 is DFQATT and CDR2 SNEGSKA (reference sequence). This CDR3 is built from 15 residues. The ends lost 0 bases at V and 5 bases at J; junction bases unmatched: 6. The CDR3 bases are TGCAGTGCTAGAGATGGGGCTAGCGGGAGTGAGACCCAGTACTTC. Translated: CSARDGASGSETQYF.

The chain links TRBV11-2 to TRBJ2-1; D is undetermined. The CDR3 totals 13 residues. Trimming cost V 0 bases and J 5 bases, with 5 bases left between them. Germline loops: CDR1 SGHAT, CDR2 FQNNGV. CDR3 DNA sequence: TGTGCCAGCAGCTTAGACACAAACAATGAGCAGTTCTTC. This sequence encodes CASSLDTNNEQFF.